This T cell receptor (beta chain) was recovered during a study of spatial heterogeneity in lung cancer. Turning to the study itself: In tumor regions TCR transcript counts correlated strongly with a matched bulk RNA-seq T cell module score.

This clonotype has a handful of counts. As yet, its antigen is unknown. This beta chain is a stray read from a library made for alpha chains; its abundance is not meaningful. Findings and caveats of the study: Tumors with more nonsynonymous mutations had more expanded intratumoral alpha and beta TCRs.

Time point given: sample taken at primary tumor resection. Samples were donated by 72 untreated early-stage non-small cell lung cancer patients. Unsorted samples of tumor, nontumor lung or frozen PBMC had their whole RNA sequenced. Using its own MiXCR run on the 5' RACE reads, TCRdb lists one record per CDR3 protein. The sample has 250 to 300 distinct CDR3 sequences; around 44% are singletons. The CDR3 runs 15 residues. Germline CDR1 and CDR2: SEHNR and FQNEAQ (reference sequence). The V end lost 5 bases, the J end lost 1 base, and 12 bases lay between the germline ends. This TCR came from a female donor with early-stage non-small cell lung cancer. This specimen was lung tumor tissue, taken at surgery. V gene TRBV7-9 combines with J gene TRBJ2-1; tentatively, D is TRBD1 (6 bases). The CDR3 sequence is CASSIGGSSYNEQFF. For the CDR3, the DNA is TGTGCCAGCAGCATTGGGGGCAGTTCCTACAATGAGCAGTTCTTC.